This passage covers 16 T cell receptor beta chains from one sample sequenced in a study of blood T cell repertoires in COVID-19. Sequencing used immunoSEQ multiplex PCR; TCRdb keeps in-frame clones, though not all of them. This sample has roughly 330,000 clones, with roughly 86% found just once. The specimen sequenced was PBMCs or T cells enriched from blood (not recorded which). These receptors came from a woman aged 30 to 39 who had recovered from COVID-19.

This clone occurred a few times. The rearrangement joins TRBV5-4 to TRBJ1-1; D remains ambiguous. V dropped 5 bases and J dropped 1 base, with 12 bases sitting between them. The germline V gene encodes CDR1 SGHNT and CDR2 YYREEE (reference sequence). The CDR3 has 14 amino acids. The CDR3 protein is CASRTPERNTEAFF. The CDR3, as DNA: TGTGCCAGCAGGACGCCGGAGAGGAACACTGAAGCTTTCTTT. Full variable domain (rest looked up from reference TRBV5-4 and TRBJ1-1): ETGVTQSPTHLIKTRGQQVTLRCSSQSGHNTVSWYQQALGQGPQFIFQYYREEENGRGNFPPRFSGLQFPNYSSELNVNALELDDSALYLCASRTPERNTEAFFGQGTRLTVV.

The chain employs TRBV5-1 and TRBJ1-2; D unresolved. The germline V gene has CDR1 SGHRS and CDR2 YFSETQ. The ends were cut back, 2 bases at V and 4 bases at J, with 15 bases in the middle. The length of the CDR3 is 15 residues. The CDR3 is CASSFVSFSSYGYTF. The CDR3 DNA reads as TGCGCCAGCAGCTTTGTTTCGTTCTCCTCCTATGGCTACACCTTC.

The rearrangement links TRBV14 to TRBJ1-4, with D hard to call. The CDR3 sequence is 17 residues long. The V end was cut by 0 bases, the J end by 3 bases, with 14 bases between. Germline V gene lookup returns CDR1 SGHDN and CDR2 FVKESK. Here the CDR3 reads CASSQEVSRAANEKLFF. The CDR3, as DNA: TGTGCCAGCAGCCAAGAGGTTTCGAGGGCGGCTAATGAAAAACTGTTTTTT.

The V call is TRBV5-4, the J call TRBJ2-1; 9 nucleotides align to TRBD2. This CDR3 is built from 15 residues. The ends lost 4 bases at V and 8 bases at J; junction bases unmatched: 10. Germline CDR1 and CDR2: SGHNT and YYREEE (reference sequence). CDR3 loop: CASSPPGLAIHEQFF. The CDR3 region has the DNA TGTGCCAGCAGCCCTCCGGGACTAGCCATCCATGAGCAGTTCTTC.

CDR3 loop: CASSDRDKVYEQYF. The CDR3 DNA reads TGTGCCAGCAGTGACCGGGACAAGGTCTACGAGCAGTACTTC. The rearrangement joins TRBV27 to TRBJ2-7, with D perhaps TRBD1 (6 bases). The CDR3 runs to 14 residues. The V gene lost 5 bases and the J gene lost 3 bases, with 14 bases spanning the gap. From germline, CDR1 is MNHEY and CDR2 SMNVEV (reference sequence).

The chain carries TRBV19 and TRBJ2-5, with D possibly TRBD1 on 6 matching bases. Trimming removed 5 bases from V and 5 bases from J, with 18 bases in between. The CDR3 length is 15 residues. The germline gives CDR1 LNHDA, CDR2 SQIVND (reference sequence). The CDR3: CASSPRGHGGETQYF. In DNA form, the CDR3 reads TGTGCCAGTAGTCCTCGGGGACACGGCGGGGAGACCCAGTACTTC. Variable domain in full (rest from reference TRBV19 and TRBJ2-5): DGGITQSPKYLFRKEGQNVTLSCEQNLNHDAMYWYRQDPGQGLRLIYYSQIVNDFQKGDIAEGYSVSREKKESFPLTVTSAQKNPTAFYLCASSPRGHGGETQYFGPGTRLLVL.

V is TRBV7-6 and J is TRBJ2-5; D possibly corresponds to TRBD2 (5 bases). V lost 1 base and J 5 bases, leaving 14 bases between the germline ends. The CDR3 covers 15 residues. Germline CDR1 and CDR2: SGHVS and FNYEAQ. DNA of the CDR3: TGTGCCAGCAGCTTAGAAATTCGGAGGTGGGAGACCCAGTACTTC. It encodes CASSLEIRRWETQYF.

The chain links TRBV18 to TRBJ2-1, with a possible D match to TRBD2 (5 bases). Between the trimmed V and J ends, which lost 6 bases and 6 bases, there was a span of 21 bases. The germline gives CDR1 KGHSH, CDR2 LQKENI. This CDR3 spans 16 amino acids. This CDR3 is CASSPPSSSDGNEQFF. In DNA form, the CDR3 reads TGTGCCAGCTCCCCGCCCAGTAGTAGCGACGGCAATGAGCAGTTCTTC.

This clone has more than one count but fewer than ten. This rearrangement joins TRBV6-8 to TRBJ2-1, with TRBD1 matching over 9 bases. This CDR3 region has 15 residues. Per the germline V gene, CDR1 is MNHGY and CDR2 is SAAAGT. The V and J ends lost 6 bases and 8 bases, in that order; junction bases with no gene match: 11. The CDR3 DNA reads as TGTGCCAGCAGGCTCCGGGACAGGGTTTTCCATGAGCAGTTCTTC. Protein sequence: CASRLRDRVFHEQFF.

CDR3 DNA: TGTGCCAGCAGTTCCATCGGGACTCCCACAGATACGCAGTATTTT. This encodes CASSSIGTPTDTQYF. The chain is built from TRBV28 and TRBJ2-3; TRBD2 is a possible D gene (6 bases). The CDR3 extends over 15 amino acids. Trimming took 4 bases from V and 2 from J, leaving 13 bases between them. The germline gives CDR1 MDHEN, CDR2 SYDVKM.

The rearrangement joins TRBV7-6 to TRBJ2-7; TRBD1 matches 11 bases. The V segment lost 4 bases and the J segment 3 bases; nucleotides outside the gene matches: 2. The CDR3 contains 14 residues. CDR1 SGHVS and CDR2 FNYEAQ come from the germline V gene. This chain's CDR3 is CASSSGQGGYEQYF. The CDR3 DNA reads TGTGCCAGCAGCTCGGGACAGGGGGGCTACGAGCAGTACTTC.

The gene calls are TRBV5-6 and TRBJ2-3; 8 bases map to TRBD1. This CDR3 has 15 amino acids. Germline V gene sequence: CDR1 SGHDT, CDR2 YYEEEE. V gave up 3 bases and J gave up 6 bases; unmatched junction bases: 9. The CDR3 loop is CASSSGTGGADTQYF. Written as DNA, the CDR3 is TGTGCCAGCAGCTCGGGGACAGGTGGGGCCGATACGCAGTATTTT.

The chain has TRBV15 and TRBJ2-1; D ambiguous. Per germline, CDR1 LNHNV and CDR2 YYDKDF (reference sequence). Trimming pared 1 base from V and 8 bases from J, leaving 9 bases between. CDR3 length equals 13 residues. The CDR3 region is CATSRAISYEQFF. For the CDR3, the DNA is TGTGCCACCAGCAGAGCCATAAGCTATGAGCAGTTCTTC.

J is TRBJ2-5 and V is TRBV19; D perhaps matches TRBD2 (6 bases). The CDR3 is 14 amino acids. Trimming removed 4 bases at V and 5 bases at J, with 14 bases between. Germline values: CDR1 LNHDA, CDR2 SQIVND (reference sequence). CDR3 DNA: TGTGCCAGTAGTACCCGACCTAGCGCGGAGACCCAGTACTTC. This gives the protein CASSTRPSAETQYF.

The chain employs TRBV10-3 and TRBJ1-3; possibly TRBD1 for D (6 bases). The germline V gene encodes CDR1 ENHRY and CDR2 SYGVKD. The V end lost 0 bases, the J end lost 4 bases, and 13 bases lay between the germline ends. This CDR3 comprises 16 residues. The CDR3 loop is CAISESGRGSGNTIYF. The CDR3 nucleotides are TGTGCCATCAGTGAGTCAGGCAGGGGATCAGGAAACACCATATATTTT.

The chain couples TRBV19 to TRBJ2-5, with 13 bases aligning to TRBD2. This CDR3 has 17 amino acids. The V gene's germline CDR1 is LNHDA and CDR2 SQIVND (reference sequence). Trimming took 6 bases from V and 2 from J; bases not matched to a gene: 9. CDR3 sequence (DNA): TGTGCCAGTAGCCTAGAAATGACTAGCGGGGGGCAAGAGACCCAGTACTTC. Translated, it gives CASSLEMTSGGQETQYF. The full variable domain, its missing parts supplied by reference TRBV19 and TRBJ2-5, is DGGITQSPKYLFRKEGQNVTLSCEQNLNHDAMYWYRQDPGQGLRLIYYSQIVNDFQKGDIAEGYSVSREKKESFPLTVTSAQKNPTAFYLCASSLEMTSGGQETQYFGPGTRLLVL.